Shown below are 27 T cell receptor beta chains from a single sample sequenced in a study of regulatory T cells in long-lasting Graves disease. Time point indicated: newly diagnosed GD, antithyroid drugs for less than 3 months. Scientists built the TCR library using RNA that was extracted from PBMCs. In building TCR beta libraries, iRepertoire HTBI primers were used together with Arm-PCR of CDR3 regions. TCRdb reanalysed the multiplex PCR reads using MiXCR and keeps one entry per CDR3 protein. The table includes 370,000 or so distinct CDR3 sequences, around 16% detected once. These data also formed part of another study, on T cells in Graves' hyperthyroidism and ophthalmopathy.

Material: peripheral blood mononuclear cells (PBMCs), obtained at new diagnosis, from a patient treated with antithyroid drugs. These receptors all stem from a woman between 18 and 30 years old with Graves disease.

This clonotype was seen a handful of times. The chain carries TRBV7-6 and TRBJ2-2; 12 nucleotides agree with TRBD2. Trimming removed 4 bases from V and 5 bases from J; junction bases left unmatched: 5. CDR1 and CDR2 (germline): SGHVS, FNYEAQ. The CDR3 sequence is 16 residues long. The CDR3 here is CASSSRLAGETGELFF. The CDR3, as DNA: TGTGCCAGCAGCTCTAGACTAGCGGGAGAAACCGGGGAGCTGTTTTTT.

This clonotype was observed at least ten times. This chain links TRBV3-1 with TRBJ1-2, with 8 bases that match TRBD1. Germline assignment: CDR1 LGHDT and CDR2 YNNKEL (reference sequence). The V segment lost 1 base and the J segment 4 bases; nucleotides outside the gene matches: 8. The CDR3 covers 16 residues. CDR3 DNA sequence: TGTGCCAGCAGCCAAGGGACAGGGTCCCTGATCTATGGCTACACCTTC. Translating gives CASSQGTGSLIYGYTF.

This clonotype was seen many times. CDR3 bases: TGCGCCAGCAGCTTACTGACAGGGGCCGGGGAGCTGTTTTTT. This gives the protein CASSLLTGAGELFF. The V gene is TRBV5-1, the J gene TRBJ2-2; 8 bases fit TRBD1. Germline values: CDR1 SGHRS, CDR2 YFSETQ. With V trimmed by 2 bases and J by 6 bases, 3 bases remained unmatched. CDR3 size: 14 residues.

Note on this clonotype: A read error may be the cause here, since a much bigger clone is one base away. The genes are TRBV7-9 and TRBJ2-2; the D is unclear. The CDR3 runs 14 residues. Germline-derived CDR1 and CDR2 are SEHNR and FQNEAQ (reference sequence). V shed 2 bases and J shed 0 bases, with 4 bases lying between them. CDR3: CASSLLPNTGELFF. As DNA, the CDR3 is TGTGCCAGCAGCTTACTTCCGAACACCGGGGAGCTGTTTTTT. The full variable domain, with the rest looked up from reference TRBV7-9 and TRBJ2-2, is DTGVSQNPRHKITKRGQNVTFRCDPISEHNRLYWYRQTLGQGPEFLTYFQNEAQLEKSRLLSDRFSAERPKGSFSTLEIQRTEQGDSAMYLCASSLLPNTGELFFGEGSRLTVL.

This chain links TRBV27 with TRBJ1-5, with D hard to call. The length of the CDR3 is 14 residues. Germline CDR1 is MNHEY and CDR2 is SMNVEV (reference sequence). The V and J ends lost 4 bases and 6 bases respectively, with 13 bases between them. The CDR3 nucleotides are TGTGCCAGCAGTTCCGGGAGCTCGGGTCAGCCCCAGCATTTT. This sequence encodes CASSSGSSGQPQHF.

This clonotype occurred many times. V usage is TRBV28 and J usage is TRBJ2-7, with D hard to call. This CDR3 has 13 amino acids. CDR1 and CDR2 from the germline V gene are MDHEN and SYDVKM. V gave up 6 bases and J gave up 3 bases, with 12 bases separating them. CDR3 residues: CASRGASFYEQYF. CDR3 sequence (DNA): TGTGCCAGCAGGGGCGCCTCCTTCTACGAGCAGTACTTC. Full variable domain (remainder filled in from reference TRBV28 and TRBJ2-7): DVKVTQSSRYLVKRTGEKVFLECVQDMDHENMFWYRQDPGLGLRLIYFSYDVKMKEKGDIPEGYSVSREKKERFSLILESASTNQTSMYLCASRGASFYEQYFGPGTRLTVT.

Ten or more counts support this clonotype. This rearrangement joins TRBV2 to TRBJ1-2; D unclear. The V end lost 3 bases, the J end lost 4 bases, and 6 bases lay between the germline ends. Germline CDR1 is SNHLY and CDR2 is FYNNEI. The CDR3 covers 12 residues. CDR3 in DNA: TGTGCCAGCAGTGACGAGGTCTATGGCTACACCTTC. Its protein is CASSDEVYGYTF.

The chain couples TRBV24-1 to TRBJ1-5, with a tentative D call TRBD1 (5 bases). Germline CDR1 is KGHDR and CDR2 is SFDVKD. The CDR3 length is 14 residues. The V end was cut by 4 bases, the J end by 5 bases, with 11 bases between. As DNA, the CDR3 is TGTGCCACCAGTGAGAATCTCAGGGATCAGCCCCAGCATTTT. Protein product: CATSENLRDQPQHF.

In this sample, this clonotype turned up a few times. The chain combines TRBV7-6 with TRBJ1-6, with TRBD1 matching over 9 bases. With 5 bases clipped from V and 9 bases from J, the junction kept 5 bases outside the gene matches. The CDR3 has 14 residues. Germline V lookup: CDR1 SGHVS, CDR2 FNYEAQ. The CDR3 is CASSVGQGPSPLHF. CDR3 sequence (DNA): TGTGCCAGCAGCGTAGGACAGGGGCCTTCACCCCTCCACTTT.

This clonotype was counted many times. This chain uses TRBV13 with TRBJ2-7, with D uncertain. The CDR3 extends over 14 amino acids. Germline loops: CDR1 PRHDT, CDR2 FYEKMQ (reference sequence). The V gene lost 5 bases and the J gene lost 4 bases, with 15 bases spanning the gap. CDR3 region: CASSARGRDYEQYF. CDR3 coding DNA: TGTGCCAGCAGCGCCCGAGGACGAGATTACGAGCAGTACTTC.

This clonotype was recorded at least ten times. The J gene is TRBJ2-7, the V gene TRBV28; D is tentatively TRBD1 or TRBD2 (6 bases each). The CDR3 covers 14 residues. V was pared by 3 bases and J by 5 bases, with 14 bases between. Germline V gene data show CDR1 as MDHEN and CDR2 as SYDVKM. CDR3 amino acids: CASSFRGRAHEQYF. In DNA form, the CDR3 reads TGTGCCAGCAGTTTCCGGGGGCGCGCCCACGAGCAGTACTTC. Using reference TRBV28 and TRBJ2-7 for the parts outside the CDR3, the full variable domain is DVKVTQSSRYLVKRTGEKVFLECVQDMDHENMFWYRQDPGLGLRLIYFSYDVKMKEKGDIPEGYSVSREKKERFSLILESASTNQTSMYLCASSFRGRAHEQYFGPGTRLTVT.

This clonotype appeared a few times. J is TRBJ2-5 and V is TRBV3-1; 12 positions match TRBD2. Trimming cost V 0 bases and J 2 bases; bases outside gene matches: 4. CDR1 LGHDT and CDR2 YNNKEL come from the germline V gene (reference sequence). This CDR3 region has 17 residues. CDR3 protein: CASSQEMGLAGQETQYF. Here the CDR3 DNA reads TGTGCCAGCAGCCAAGAAATGGGACTAGCGGGTCAAGAGACCCAGTACTTC.

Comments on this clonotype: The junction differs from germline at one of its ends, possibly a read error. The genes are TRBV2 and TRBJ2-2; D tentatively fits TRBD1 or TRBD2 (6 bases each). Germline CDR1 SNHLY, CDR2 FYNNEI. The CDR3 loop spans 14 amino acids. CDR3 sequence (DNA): TGTGCCTGCAACCAGGGGCGGGGAGCCGGGGAGCTGTTCTTT. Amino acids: CACNQGRGAGELFF.

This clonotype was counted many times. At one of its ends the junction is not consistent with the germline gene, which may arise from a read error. As DNA, the CDR3 is TGTGCCAGCAGCGAGTCGGGGACTCCCAGCTTC. It is translated as CASSESGTPSF. The chain has TRBV3-1 and TRBJ2-7; tentatively, D is TRBD2 (6 bases). The CDR3 is 11 amino acids. Germline loops: CDR1 LGHDT, CDR2 YNNKEL (reference sequence).

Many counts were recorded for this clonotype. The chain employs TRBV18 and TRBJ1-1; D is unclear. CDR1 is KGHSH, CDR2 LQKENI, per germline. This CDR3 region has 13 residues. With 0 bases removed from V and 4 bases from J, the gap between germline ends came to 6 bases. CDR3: CASSPPMGTEAFF. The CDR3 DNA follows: TGTGCCAGCTCACCACCGATGGGCACTGAAGCTTTCTTT.

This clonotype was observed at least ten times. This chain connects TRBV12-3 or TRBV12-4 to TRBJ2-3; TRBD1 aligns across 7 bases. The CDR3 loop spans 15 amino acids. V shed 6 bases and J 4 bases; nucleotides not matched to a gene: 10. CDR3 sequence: CASRLQGLGADTQYF. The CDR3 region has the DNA TGTGCCAGCAGGCTACAGGGGCTTGGGGCAGATACGCAGTATTTT.

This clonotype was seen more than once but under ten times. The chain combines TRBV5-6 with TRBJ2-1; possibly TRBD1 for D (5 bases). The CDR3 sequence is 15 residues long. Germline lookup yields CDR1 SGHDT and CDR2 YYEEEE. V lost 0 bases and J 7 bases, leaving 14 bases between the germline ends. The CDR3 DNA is TGTGCCAGCAGCTTGGGACAGAGAAAAGAGAATGAGCAGTTCTTC. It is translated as CASSLGQRKENEQFF.

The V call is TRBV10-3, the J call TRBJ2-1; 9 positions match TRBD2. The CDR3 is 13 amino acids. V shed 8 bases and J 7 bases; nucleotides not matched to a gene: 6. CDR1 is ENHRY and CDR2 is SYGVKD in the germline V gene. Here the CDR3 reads CAIQRLAENEQFF. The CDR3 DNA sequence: TGTGCCATCCAACGACTAGCGGAGAATGAGCAGTTCTTC.

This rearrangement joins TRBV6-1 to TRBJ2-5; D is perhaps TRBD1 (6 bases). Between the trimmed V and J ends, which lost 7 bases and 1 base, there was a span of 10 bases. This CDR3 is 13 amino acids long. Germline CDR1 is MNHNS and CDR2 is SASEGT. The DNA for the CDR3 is TGTGCCAGCACCGGACAGATCCAAGAGACCCAGTACTTC. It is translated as CASTGQIQETQYF.

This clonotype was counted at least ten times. CDR3 nucleotide sequence: TGTGCCAGCAGTTTAGCGTCTGCCGCTAGGGCCGGGGAGCTGTTTTTT. Encoded protein: CASSLASAARAGELFF. The chain uses TRBV12-3 or TRBV12-4 and TRBJ2-2; D is undetermined. The CDR3 is 16 residues long. Trimming shortened V by 0 bases and J by 6 bases, and 14 bases separated the two germline ends.

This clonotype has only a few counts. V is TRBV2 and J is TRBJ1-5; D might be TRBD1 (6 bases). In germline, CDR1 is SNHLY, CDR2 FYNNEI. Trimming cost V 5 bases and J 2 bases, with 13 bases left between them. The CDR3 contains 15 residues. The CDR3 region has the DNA TGTGCCAGCAGTCAGGGGTTCAGTCGCAATCAGCCCCAGCATTTT. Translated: CASSQGFSRNQPQHF.

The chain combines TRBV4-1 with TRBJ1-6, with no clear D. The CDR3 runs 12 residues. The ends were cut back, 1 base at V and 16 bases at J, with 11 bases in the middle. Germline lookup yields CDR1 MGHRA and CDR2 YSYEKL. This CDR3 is CASSQGSLALHF. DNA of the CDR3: TGCGCCAGCAGCCAAGGGTCCCTCGCACTCCACTTT.

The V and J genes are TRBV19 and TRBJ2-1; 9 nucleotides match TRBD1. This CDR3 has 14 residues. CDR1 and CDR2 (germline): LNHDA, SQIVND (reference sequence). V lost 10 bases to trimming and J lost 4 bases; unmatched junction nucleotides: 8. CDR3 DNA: TGTGCCACCCAACGGGACAGGGAATACAATGAGCAGTTCTTC. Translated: CATQRDREYNEQFF.

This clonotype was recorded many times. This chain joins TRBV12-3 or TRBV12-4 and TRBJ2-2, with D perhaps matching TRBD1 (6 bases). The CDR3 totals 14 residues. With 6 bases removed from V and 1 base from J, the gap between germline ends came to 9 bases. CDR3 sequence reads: CASSGQLNTGELFF. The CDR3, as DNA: TGTGCCAGCAGCGGACAGCTGAACACCGGGGAGCTGTTTTTT.

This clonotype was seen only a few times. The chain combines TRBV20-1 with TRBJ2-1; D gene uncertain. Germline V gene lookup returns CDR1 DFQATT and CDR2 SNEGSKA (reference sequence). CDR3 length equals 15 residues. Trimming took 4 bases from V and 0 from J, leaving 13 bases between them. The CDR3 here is CSANEPDGSYNEQFF. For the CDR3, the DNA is TGCAGTGCTAATGAACCCGACGGCTCCTACAATGAGCAGTTCTTC.

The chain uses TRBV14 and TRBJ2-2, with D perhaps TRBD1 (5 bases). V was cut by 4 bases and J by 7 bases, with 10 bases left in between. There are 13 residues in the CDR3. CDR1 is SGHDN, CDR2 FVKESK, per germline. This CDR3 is CASSPRTRGELFF. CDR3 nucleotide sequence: TGTGCCAGCAGCCCACGGACACGCGGGGAGCTGTTTTTT.

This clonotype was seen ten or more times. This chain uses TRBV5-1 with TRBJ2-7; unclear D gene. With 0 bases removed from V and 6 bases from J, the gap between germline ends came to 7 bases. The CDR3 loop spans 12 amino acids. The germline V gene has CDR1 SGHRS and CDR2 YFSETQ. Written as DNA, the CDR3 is TGCGCCAGCAGCTTGGACACGTTCGAGCAGTACTTC. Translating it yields CASSLDTFEQYF.